A single sample is the source of the 24 T cell receptor beta chains below, sequenced in a study of naive and memory T cell subsets. A UMI-containing oligonucleotide was joined by 3' ligation to the TCR cDNA template. Ligated cDNA underwent four rounds of PCR with nested alpha and beta constant region primers and SP2. Each CDR3 protein gets one entry after TCRdb re-called the 5' RACE reads with MiXCR. The sample holds roughly 62,000 distinct CDR3 sequences; 8% to 9% are singletons and the top ten take 15% to 20%. The receptors were gathered from a female donor in good health.

There are a few counts of this clonotype. This sequence joins TRBV28 and TRBJ2-4; 9 nucleotides agree with TRBD2. Trimming cost V 4 bases and J 7 bases; bases outside gene matches: 5. This CDR3 comprises 14 residues. Germline assignment: CDR1 MDHEN and CDR2 SYDVKM. The CDR3 sequence: CASSSPGLANIQYF. CDR3 sequence (DNA): TGTGCCAGCAGTTCACCGGGACTAGCCAACATTCAGTACTTC.

This chain joins TRBV4-1 and TRBJ2-1; possible D gene TRBD1, 6 bases. This CDR3 has 13 amino acids. Germline values: CDR1 MGHRA, CDR2 YSYEKL. V lost 5 bases and J 5 bases, leaving 10 bases between the germline ends. This CDR3 reads CASSGGLHNEQFF. CDR3 nucleotide sequence: TGCGCCAGCAGCGGGGGCCTACACAATGAGCAGTTCTTC.

The sample holds many counts of this clonotype. The CDR3 sequence is CASSLSLARGPESFPGANVLTF. For the CDR3, the DNA is TGTGCCAGCAGCTTGAGCCTCGCACGGGGGCCCGAGTCCTTTCCTGGGGCCAACGTCCTGACTTTC. This chain links TRBV5-6 with TRBJ2-6; D could derive from TRBD1 or TRBD2 (6 bases each). V was trimmed by 1 base and J by 2 bases, leaving 28 bases between them. Germline-derived CDR1 and CDR2 are SGHDT and YYEEEE. This CDR3 region has 22 residues.

The chain has TRBV5-8 and TRBJ2-6; no definite D call. The CDR3 loop spans 16 amino acids. Germline assignment: CDR1 SGHTS and CDR2 YDEGEE. Trimming cost V 3 bases and J 0 bases, with 10 bases left between them. CDR3 in DNA: TGTGCCAGCAGCTCGTTACATTCCTCTGGGGCCAACGTCCTGACTTTC. Protein product: CASSSLHSSGANVLTF.

The rearrangement links TRBV7-3 to TRBJ2-6, with 9 bases aligning to TRBD1. Trimming cost V 0 bases and J 5 bases; bases outside gene matches: 2. Germline V gives CDR1 SGHTA, CDR2 FQGTGA. CDR3 length: 16 residues. The CDR3 DNA follows: TGTGCCAGCAGCTTAACGGGACAGGGTAGGGCCAACGTCCTGACTTTC. Protein: CASSLTGQGRANVLTF.

By share, this clonotype counts as medium-sized. The chain couples TRBV20-1 to TRBJ2-1, with D possibly matching TRBD2 (6 bases). Looked up from germline, CDR1 is DFQATT and CDR2 is SNEGSKA (reference sequence). V gave up 3 bases and J gave up 2 bases, with 8 bases separating them. The CDR3 spans 13 residues. The CDR3 DNA reads as TGCAGTGCTAGTAGCGGTACCTACAATGAGCAGTTCTTC. Encoded protein: CSASSGTYNEQFF.

The rearrangement links TRBV7-2 to TRBJ2-3; D is possibly TRBD2 (6 bases). The germline V gene has CDR1 SGHTA and CDR2 FQGNSA. V gave up 3 bases and J gave up 6 bases, with 16 bases separating them. This CDR3 has 15 amino acids. CDR3 DNA sequence: TGTGCCAGCAGCTTGGGGGGACGGACCTCGGATACGCAGTATTTT. Translation: CASSLGGRTSDTQYF.

This clonotype was counted many times. The J gene is TRBJ1-4, the V gene TRBV20-1; D is unresolved. Germline CDR1 is DFQATT and CDR2 is SNEGSKA (reference sequence). CDR3 size: 12 residues. Trimming cost V 5 bases and J 8 bases, with 12 bases left between them. CDR3 region: CSAGQVGEKLFF. CDR3 in DNA: TGCAGTGCTGGTCAGGTTGGGGAAAAACTGTTTTTT.

This clonotype was observed a handful of times. As DNA, the CDR3 is TGTGCCAGCAGTTTGCCATCACAGGGTAATCAGCCCCAGCATTTT. Amino acid sequence: CASSLPSQGNQPQHF. This chain connects TRBV28 to TRBJ1-5; D possibly corresponds to TRBD1 (6 bases). With 3 bases removed from V and 4 bases from J, the gap between germline ends came to 13 bases. The germline V gene has CDR1 MDHEN and CDR2 SYDVKM. The CDR3 is 15 amino acids.

This clonotype showed up many times. The CDR3 region has the DNA TGTGCCAGCAGCTTAGATAGTGGCGGTAATCAGCCCCAGCATTTT. It specifies CASSLDSGGNQPQHF. J is TRBJ1-5 and V is TRBV7-9; D is unclear. Per the germline V gene, CDR1 is SEHNR and CDR2 is FQNEAQ (reference sequence). V was pared by 1 base and J by 4 bases, with 11 bases between. The CDR3 sequence is 15 residues long.

This clonotype was observed a few times. The genes are TRBV30 and TRBJ1-4; D is unclear. The CDR3 loop spans 14 amino acids. Germline V gene sequence: CDR1 GTSNPN, CDR2 SVGIG (reference sequence). V lost 2 bases, J lost 7 bases, and 14 bases lay in between. This chain's CDR3 is CAWSSAWLGEKLFF. The CDR3, as DNA: TGTGCCTGGAGTTCGGCATGGTTGGGTGAAAAACTGTTTTTT.

The V and J genes are TRBV27 and TRBJ1-1; 7 bases are a match to TRBD1. Germline trimming cut 6 bases from V and 2 bases from J; bases unmatched to any gene: 6. Germline V gene sequence: CDR1 MNHEY, CDR2 SMNVEV (reference sequence). This CDR3 is built from 14 residues. The DNA of the CDR3 is TGTGCCAGCAGCAAACAGGGGATAAACACTGAAGCTTTCTTT. Its protein is CASSKQGINTEAFF.

The chain carries TRBV12-3 or TRBV12-4 and TRBJ1-5; no clear D. Trimming pared 4 bases from V and 4 bases from J, leaving 5 bases between. The CDR3 is made up of 12 amino acids. The DNA for the CDR3 is TGTGCCAGCAGTTCAGCGAATCAGCCCCAGCATTTT. It codes for CASSSANQPQHF.

V usage is TRBV20-1 and J usage is TRBJ2-3; D uncertain. There are 15 residues in the CDR3. Germline assignment: CDR1 DFQATT and CDR2 SNEGSKA (reference sequence). Trimming stripped 5 bases from V and 2 bases from J, with 17 bases between. CDR3 sequence (DNA): TGCAGTGCTCGGAAAGGATGGGCTTCCACAGATACGCAGTATTTT. It specifies CSARKGWASTDTQYF.

This clonotype was recorded at least ten times. The chain combines TRBV6-1 with TRBJ1-1, with D tentatively TRBD1 (6 bases). This CDR3 has 14 residues. Trimming took off 6 bases at V and 5 bases at J, with 16 bases between the two ends. Germline assignment: CDR1 MNHNS and CDR2 SASEGT. DNA of the CDR3: TGTGCCAGCAGACAGGGTAGTTTGCAGACTGAAGCTTTCTTT. Protein product: CASRQGSLQTEAFF.

In this sample, this clonotype turned up a few times. The genes are TRBV19 and TRBJ1-2; the D gene is possibly TRBD1 (5 bases). The CDR3 covers 14 residues. The V end was cut by 3 bases, the J end by 6 bases, with 14 bases between. Germline V gene data show CDR1 as LNHDA and CDR2 as SQIVND (reference sequence). In nucleotides, the CDR3 is TGTGCCAGTAGTATGGCCGGGACCCAGCATGGCTACACCTTC. It translates to CASSMAGTQHGYTF.

This clonotype was counted many times. The V and J genes are TRBV5-1 and TRBJ1-4; tentative D call: TRBD1 (6 bases). The CDR3 length is 14 residues. CDR1 SGHRS and CDR2 YFSETQ come from the germline V gene. V was pared by 4 bases and J by 7 bases, with 14 bases between. The CDR3 nucleotides are TGCGCCAGCAGCGAAACAGGGAATCCTGAAAAACTGTTTTTT. Residues: CASSETGNPEKLFF.

This clonotype was seen a handful of times. The DNA of the CDR3 is TGTGCCAGCAGCCAACAGATAGGGGGCGGGACAACTGGGGCCAACGTCCTGACTTTC. It is translated as CASSQQIGGGTTGANVLTF. This rearrangement joins TRBV14 to TRBJ2-6; a weak D match, TRBD1 (7 bases). Trimming shortened V by 2 bases and J by 2 bases, and 19 bases separated the two germline ends. CDR1 SGHDN and CDR2 FVKESK come from the germline V gene. The CDR3 extends over 19 amino acids.

Many counts were recorded for this clonotype. The chain carries TRBV5-1 and TRBJ1-1, with 11 bases identical to TRBD1. J gave up 4 bases and V 2 bases, and 10 bases lay outside the gene matches. This CDR3 contains 17 residues. CDR1 and CDR2 from the germline V gene are SGHRS and YFSETQ. The CDR3 is CASSFGQGARGPTEAFF. The DNA of the CDR3 is TGCGCCAGCAGCTTCGGACAGGGGGCGCGAGGCCCCACTGAAGCTTTCTTT.

The genes are TRBV5-1 and TRBJ1-1, with 8 bases fitting TRBD1. Germline loops: CDR1 SGHRS, CDR2 YFSETQ. The CDR3 length is 15 residues. V lost 4 bases and J lost 9; bases outside the gene matches: 14. The CDR3 reads CASSQEYSGTGKAFF. Here the CDR3 DNA reads TGCGCCAGCAGCCAGGAATACTCCGGGACAGGAAAAGCTTTCTTT.

This clonotype has just a few counts. This chain joins TRBV7-4 and TRBJ2-7, with unresolved D. There are 14 residues in the CDR3. In germline, CDR1 is SGHVT, CDR2 SQSDAQ. The V end was cut by 1 base, the J end by 2 bases, with 9 bases between. The CDR3, as DNA: TGTGCCAGCAGCTTAGACGCGATTACCTACGAGCAGTACTTC. It codes for CASSLDAITYEQYF. Full variable domain (remainder filled in from reference TRBV7-4 and TRBJ2-7): GAGVSQSPRYKVAKRGRDVALRCDSISGHVTLYWYRQTLGQGSEVLTYSQSDAQRDKSGRPSGRFSAERPERSVSTLKIQRTEQGDSAVYLCASSLDAITYEQYFGPGTRLTVT.

The chain combines TRBV28 with TRBJ2-1, with a tentative D call TRBD1 (5 bases). Trimming took off 7 bases at V and 5 bases at J, with 12 bases between the two ends. The CDR3 is 13 residues long. Germline CDR1 reads MDHEN; CDR2 reads SYDVKM. The CDR3 DNA follows: TGTGCCAGCACCGAGACAGCCAACAATGAGCAGTTCTTC. Amino acids: CASTETANNEQFF.

This clonotype appeared a few times. The chain employs TRBV27 and TRBJ2-1, with 7 bases fitting TRBD1. The CDR3 is 17 residues long. CDR1 and CDR2 from the germline V gene are MNHEY and SMNVEV (reference sequence). V lost 2 bases, J lost 0 bases, and 7 bases stayed unmatched. CDR3 bases: TGTGCCAGCAGTTTACGCCCCCGGGACAGCTCCTACAATGAGCAGTTCTTC. Its protein is CASSLRPRDSSYNEQFF.

In this sample, this clonotype turned up a few times. The chain has TRBV12-3 or TRBV12-4 and TRBJ1-1; unclear D gene. CDR3 length: 11 amino acids. Trimming stripped 6 bases from V and 6 bases from J, with 8 bases between. The chain's CDR3 is CASSRESEAFF. CDR3 in DNA: TGTGCCAGCAGCCGCGAGTCTGAAGCTTTCTTT.